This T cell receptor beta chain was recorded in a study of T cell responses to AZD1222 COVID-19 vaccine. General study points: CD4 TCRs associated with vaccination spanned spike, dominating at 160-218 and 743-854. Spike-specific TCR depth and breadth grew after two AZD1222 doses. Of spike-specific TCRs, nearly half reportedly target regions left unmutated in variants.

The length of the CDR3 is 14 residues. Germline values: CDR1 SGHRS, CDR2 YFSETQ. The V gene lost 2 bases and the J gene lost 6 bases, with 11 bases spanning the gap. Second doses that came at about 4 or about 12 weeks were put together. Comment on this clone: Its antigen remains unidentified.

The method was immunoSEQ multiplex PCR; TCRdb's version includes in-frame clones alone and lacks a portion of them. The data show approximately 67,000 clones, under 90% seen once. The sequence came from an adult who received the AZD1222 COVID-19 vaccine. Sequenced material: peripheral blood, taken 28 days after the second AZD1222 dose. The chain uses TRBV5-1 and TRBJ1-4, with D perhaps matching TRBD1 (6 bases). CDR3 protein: CASSFQGFDEKLFF. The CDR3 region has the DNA TGCGCCAGCAGCTTCCAGGGGTTTGATGAAAAACTGTTTTTT.